This TCR beta chain originates from a study of control samples from healthy donors and cancer patients. TCRdb's copy holds only in-frame clones and misses some; the assay was immunoSEQ multiplex PCR. The sample has roughly 100,000 clones; roughly 91% are singletons. Trimming removed 10 bases at V and 7 bases at J, with 22 bases between. Germline V gene data show CDR1 as MNHEY and CDR2 as SVGAGI. There are 14 residues in the CDR3. The chain combines TRBV6-5 with TRBJ1-1; D possibly corresponds to TRBD1 (5 bases). The TCR sequence derives from a man between 60 and 70 years old with lung cancer. Sequenced input: PBMCs. The CDR3 nucleotides are TGTGCCACTCAAAGGGGTGGCACAGATCGTGAAGCTTTCTTT. It encodes CATQRGGTDREAFF.